This TCR beta chain was sequenced during a study of blood T cell repertoires in COVID-19. Turning to the study itself: The United States, Italy and Spain supplied acute and convalescent COVID-19 samples. The cDNA or gDNA used as material had been derived from T cells, B-cell-depleted T cells, or PBMCs.

The germline V gene encodes CDR1 LGHDT and CDR2 YNNKEL (reference sequence). The CDR3 sequence is 15 residues long. V was cut by 6 bases and J by 9 bases, with 18 bases left in between. Sequenced by immunoSEQ multiplex PCR; TCRdb stores in-frame clones only, minus some. The sample has around 30,000 clones, 90% to 95% seen once. Input material: peripheral blood. The TCR was taken from a man aged 60 to 69 with acute or convalescent COVID-19. This chain uses TRBV3-1 (or the pseudogene TRBV3-2) with TRBJ1-6; maybe TRBD1 (6 bases). The CDR3 DNA reads TGTGCCAGCAGGTCAAGAGAACAGGGTGGTTCACCCCTCCACTTT. The encoded protein is CASRSREQGGSPLHF.